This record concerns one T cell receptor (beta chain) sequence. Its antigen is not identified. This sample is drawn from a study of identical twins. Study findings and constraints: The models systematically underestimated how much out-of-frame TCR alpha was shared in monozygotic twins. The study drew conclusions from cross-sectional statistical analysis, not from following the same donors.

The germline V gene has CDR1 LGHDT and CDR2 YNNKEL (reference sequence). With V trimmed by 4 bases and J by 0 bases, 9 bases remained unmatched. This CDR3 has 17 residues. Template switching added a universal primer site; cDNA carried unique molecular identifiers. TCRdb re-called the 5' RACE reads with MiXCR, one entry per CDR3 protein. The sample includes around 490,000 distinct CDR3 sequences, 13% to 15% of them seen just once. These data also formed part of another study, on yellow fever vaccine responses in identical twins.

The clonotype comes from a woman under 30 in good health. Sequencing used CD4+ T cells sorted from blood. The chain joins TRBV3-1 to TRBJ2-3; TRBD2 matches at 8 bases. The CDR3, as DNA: TGTGCCAGCAGCCCCTTAGCGGGATTCACTAGCACAGATACGCAGTATTTT. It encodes CASSPLAGFTSTDTQYF.